What follows are 24 T cell receptor beta chains derived from one specimen sequenced in a study of identical twins. TCRdb re-called the 5' RACE reads with MiXCR, one entry per CDR3 protein. The sample shows some 900,000 distinct CDR3 sequences, about 12% of them seen only once. These data were likewise used in another study, on yellow fever vaccine responses in identical twins.

The sample consisted of PBMCs. All receptors come from a young woman in good health.

This clonotype was observed a few times. The genes are TRBV4-1 and TRBJ2-3; D remains unclear. The germline V and J ends were trimmed by 5 bases and 6 bases, with 15 bases remaining between them. Germline CDR1 reads MGHRA; CDR2 reads YSYEKL. This CDR3 has 14 amino acids. As DNA, the CDR3 is TGCGCCAGCAGCTTTACCCCAGAACCCGATACGCAGTATTTT. As protein: CASSFTPEPDTQYF.

The rearrangement links TRBV6-1 to TRBJ1-1; D is unclear. Trimming removed 2 bases at V and 4 bases at J, with 11 bases between. CDR3 size: 14 residues. The germline V gene encodes CDR1 MNHNS and CDR2 SASEGT. The DNA of the CDR3 is TGTGCCAGCAGTGAACCAAGACGAGGCACTGAAGCTTTCTTT. Its protein is CASSEPRRGTEAFF.

CDR3 coding DNA: TGTGCCAGCAGTCCACTAGCGGGGGGGCTCTACGAGCAGTACGTC. This sequence encodes CASSPLAGGLYEQYV. The chain employs TRBV6-1 and TRBJ2-7; 13 bases agree with TRBD2. The length of the CDR3 is 15 residues. Germline trimming cut 5 bases from V and 3 bases from J; bases unmatched to any gene: 4. Germline loops: CDR1 MNHNS, CDR2 SASEGT.

This clonotype occurred a few times. The chain employs TRBV14 and TRBJ1-2; D possibly corresponds to TRBD1 (6 bases). The CDR3 runs to 17 residues. Germline V lookup: CDR1 SGHDN, CDR2 FVKESK. Trimming shortened V by 5 bases and J by 0 bases, and 19 bases separated the two germline ends. CDR3 sequence (DNA): TGTGCCAGCAGCATCTGGGCAGGGGCTAACCCTAACTATGGCTACACCTTC. Protein sequence: CASSIWAGANPNYGYTF.

This clonotype was counted a few times. The rearrangement links TRBV20-1 to TRBJ2-1, with TRBD2 identical over 12 bases. CDR3 length: 15 amino acids. Trimming at V came to 6 bases and at J to 7 bases, leaving 10 bases not matched to a gene. Per germline, CDR1 DFQATT and CDR2 SNEGSKA (reference sequence). CDR3 nucleotide sequence: TGCAGTGCAAAGACTGGACTAGCGGGGTTTAATGAGCAGTTCTTC. Translated: CSAKTGLAGFNEQFF.

This clonotype has a handful of counts. The V call is TRBV20-1, the J call TRBJ2-3; 14 nucleotides match TRBD2. The V gene's germline CDR1 is DFQATT and CDR2 SNEGSKA (reference sequence). J lost 2 bases, V lost 3 bases, and 13 bases had no gene match. CDR3 length: 19 residues. This CDR3 reads CSASLQPMGLAGATDTQYF. In DNA, the CDR3 is TGCAGTGCTAGTTTACAGCCAATGGGACTAGCGGGAGCCACAGATACGCAGTATTTT.

Points on this clonotype: At one of its ends the junction is not consistent with the germline gene, which may arise from a read error. The genes are TRBV20-1 and TRBJ2-5, with 11 bases that match TRBD2. In germline, CDR1 is DFQATT, CDR2 SNEGSKA (reference sequence). The CDR3 is 16 amino acids. CDR3 sequence (DNA): TGCTGTGCTAGCGCTCCGGGACTAGCGGTCCAAGAGACCCAGTACTTC. Translating it yields CCASAPGLAVQETQYF.

This clonotype was recorded many times. The chain employs TRBV28 and TRBJ1-4, with D hard to call. Deletions cut 7 bases from V and 6 bases from J, with 18 bases between. The length of the CDR3 is 15 residues. Germline-derived CDR1 and CDR2 are MDHEN and SYDVKM. The CDR3 protein is CASNHRTGPDEKLFF. For the CDR3, the DNA is TGTGCCAGCAACCACCGGACTGGCCCAGATGAAAAACTGTTTTTT.

In this sample, this clonotype turned up a few times. The V and J genes are TRBV11-2 and TRBJ2-3; 9 bases are shared with TRBD2. With 5 bases clipped from V and 6 bases from J, the junction kept 12 bases outside the gene matches. CDR1 is SGHAT, CDR2 FQNNGV, per germline. This CDR3 region has 16 residues. CDR3 amino acids: CASSPTPLAGRDTQYF. The CDR3 nucleotides read TGTGCCAGCAGCCCCACCCCTCTAGCGGGGAGGGATACGCAGTATTTT.

In its sample, this clonotype was seen many times. The V call is TRBV7-2, the J call TRBJ1-4; a weak D match, TRBD1 (5 bases). This CDR3 is 15 amino acids long. The germline CDR1 and CDR2 sequences are SGHTA and FQGNSA. The ends were cut back, 0 bases at V and 5 bases at J, with 10 bases in the middle. The DNA of the CDR3 is TGTGCCAGCAGCTTAGCGGTGGCAGGGAATGAAAAACTGTTTTTT. It specifies CASSLAVAGNEKLFF.

J is TRBJ2-3 and V is TRBV29-1, with D perhaps matching TRBD1 or TRBD2 (5 bases each). In germline, CDR1 is SQVTM, CDR2 ANQGSEA. Trimming stripped 1 base from V and 3 bases from J, with 14 bases between. The CDR3 is made up of 15 amino acids. CDR3 in amino acids: CSVEVAGSGTDTQYF. In DNA, the CDR3 is TGCAGCGTTGAAGTCGCAGGGAGTGGAACAGATACGCAGTATTTT.

This chain uses TRBV3-1 with TRBJ1-1; 7 nucleotides match TRBD1. From germline, CDR1 is LGHDT and CDR2 YNNKEL (reference sequence). V lost 2 bases, J lost 0 bases, and 12 bases stayed unmatched. The CDR3 is 18 residues long. CDR3 sequence (DNA): TGTGCCAGCAGCCAAAGTGGCGGGACAGAGAACATGAACACTGAAGCTTTCTTT. Translated, it gives CASSQSGGTENMNTEAFF.

This clonotype was observed a handful of times. This chain joins TRBV27 and TRBJ2-1; 13 nucleotides line up with TRBD2. This CDR3 region has 18 residues. Germline values: CDR1 MNHEY, CDR2 SMNVEV (reference sequence). V lost 4 bases, J lost 3 bases, and 9 bases stayed unmatched. The CDR3 DNA reads as TGTGCCAGCAGTTCTAAAGGACTAGCGGGAGTTGTCTACAATGAGCAGTTCTTC. This codes for CASSSKGLAGVVYNEQFF.

This clonotype turned up a few times. The chain combines TRBV5-1 with TRBJ2-5, with 11 bases fitting TRBD1. J lost 3 bases, V lost 0 bases, and 1 base had no gene match. CDR1 is SGHRS and CDR2 is YFSETQ in the germline V gene. This CDR3 is 15 amino acids long. The CDR3 DNA reads TGCGCCAGCAGCTTGGGGACAGGGGGCAAAGAGACCCAGTACTTC. This codes for CASSLGTGGKETQYF.

This clonotype came up a few times. The V call is TRBV2, the J call TRBJ2-7, with D perhaps TRBD1 (6 bases). The V gene lost 2 bases and the J gene lost 3 bases, with 14 bases spanning the gap. There are 15 residues in the CDR3. Germline CDR1 and CDR2: SNHLY and FYNNEI. The DNA of the CDR3 is TGTGCCAGCAGTGAAATGGCCGGACAGCGCTACGAGCAGTACGTC. As protein: CASSEMAGQRYEQYV.

This clonotype was seen only a few times. The V gene is TRBV15, the J gene TRBJ2-2, with D unclear. The CDR3 totals 14 residues. CDR1 and CDR2 from the germline V gene are LNHNV and YYDKDF (reference sequence). V lost 6 bases and J 0 bases, leaving 8 bases between the germline ends. CDR3 coding DNA: TGTGCCACCAGTTACGACTCGAACACCGGGGAGCTGTTTTTT. This gives the protein CATSYDSNTGELFF.

V is TRBV12-3 or TRBV12-4 and J is TRBJ2-3, with 7 nucleotides matching TRBD2. The CDR3 totals 14 residues. Trimming removed 5 bases from V and 4 bases from J; junction bases left unmatched: 6. The CDR3 loop is CASSTSAGSDTQYF. The CDR3 DNA sequence: TGTGCCAGCAGTACTAGCGCTGGCTCAGATACGCAGTATTTT.

This clonotype was found a few times. The chain carries TRBV7-2 and TRBJ2-5; the match to TRBD2 covers 14 bases. CDR3 length: 15 residues. V was pared by 4 bases and J by 13 bases, with 11 bases of the junction left unmatched. In germline, CDR1 is SGHTA, CDR2 FQGNSA. In nucleotides, the CDR3 is TGTGCCAGCAGCTCGGGACTAGCGGGGGCATTCGCCTTGTACTTC. This encodes CASSSGLAGAFALYF. Based on the CDR3 plus reference TRBV7-2 and TRBJ2-5, the full variable domain is GAGVSQSPSNKVTEKGKDVELRCDPISGHTALYWYRQSLGQGLEFLIYFQGNSAPDKSGLPSDRFSAERTGGSVSTLTIQRTQQEDSAVYLCASSSGLAGAFALYFGPGTRLLVL.

The chain has TRBV28 and TRBJ2-7; a weak D match, TRBD2 (6 bases). This CDR3 contains 15 residues. Germline V gene lookup returns CDR1 MDHEN and CDR2 SYDVKM. The ends were cut back, 3 bases at V and 3 bases at J, with 15 bases in the middle. CDR3 sequence reads: CASSLGTRRVYEQYF. For the CDR3, the DNA is TGTGCCAGCAGTTTGGGTACCAGGAGGGTCTACGAGCAGTACTTC.

This clonotype was detected only a few times. The genes are TRBV9 and TRBJ2-7; maybe TRBD2 (6 bases). There are 15 residues in the CDR3. The V end was cut by 0 bases, the J end by 1 base, with 11 bases between. Germline-derived CDR1 and CDR2 are SGDLS and YYNGEE. The CDR3 here is CASSVAAGGSYEQYF. The CDR3 DNA reads TGTGCCAGCAGCGTAGCAGCGGGTGGATCCTACGAGCAGTACTTC.

In its sample, this clonotype was seen a few times. The chain combines TRBV12-3 or TRBV12-4 with TRBJ2-7, with TRBD1 as a possible D gene (5 bases). This CDR3 spans 12 amino acids. With 5 bases removed from V and 3 bases from J, the gap between germline ends came to 8 bases. The CDR3 loop reads CASSGAGYEQYF. Here the CDR3 DNA reads TGTGCCAGCAGTGGGGCAGGCTACGAGCAGTACTTC.

This clonotype showed up just a few times. The chain recombines TRBV20-1 with TRBJ2-1, with 7 bases fitting TRBD2. In germline, CDR1 is DFQATT, CDR2 SNEGSKA (reference sequence). CDR3 size: 15 residues. Trimming cost V 5 bases and J 0 bases; bases outside gene matches: 7. The DNA for the CDR3 is TGCAGTGCTTTCGAGCGGGGAAGCTCCTACAATGAGCAGTTCTTC. Protein product: CSAFERGSSYNEQFF.

This clonotype showed up just a few times. The V call is TRBV4-1, the J call TRBJ2-6; D unresolved. V lost 0 bases and J 0 bases, leaving 15 bases between the germline ends. Germline V gives CDR1 MGHRA, CDR2 YSYEKL. This CDR3 region has 19 residues. The CDR3 coding sequence is TGCGCCAGCAGCCAAGATTTTCTGCCCCCCCTCTCTGGGGCCAACGTCCTGACTTTC. Protein: CASSQDFLPPLSGANVLTF.

This clonotype has just a few counts. The rearrangement uses TRBV14 and TRBJ1-1; D call uncertain. Germline V lookup: CDR1 SGHDN, CDR2 FVKESK. V lost 1 base and J lost 7, with 13 bases in between. The CDR3 runs 14 residues. CDR3 amino acids: CASSQGTLGGEAFF. In DNA form, the CDR3 reads TGTGCCAGCAGCCAAGGCACACTTGGAGGTGAAGCTTTCTTT.